The 25 T cell receptor beta chains below all came from one sample that was sequenced in a study of PD-1 blockade in classical Hodgkin lymphoma. Sequencing used immunoSEQ multiplex PCR; TCRdb keeps in-frame clones, though not all of them. Of fewer than 65,000 clones in the sample, 90% were seen once. All patients relapsed after autologous stem cell transplantation, and brentuximab vedotin exposure varied. Source: peripheral blood mononuclear cells (PBMCs), taken at baseline. The receptor set was obtained from a human donor with classical Hodgkin lymphoma.

V is TRBV6-1 and J is TRBJ2-3; TRBD1 matches at 8 bases. The CDR3 is 14 amino acids. J was trimmed by 2 bases and V by 6 bases; bases with no gene match: 4. Germline V gives CDR1 MNHNS, CDR2 SASEGT. Written as DNA, the CDR3 is TGTGCCAGCAGGTGGACAGGGATCACAGATACGCAGTATTTT. Residues: CASRWTGITDTQYF.

The rearrangement joins TRBV7-9 to TRBJ2-3; D remains ambiguous. The germline V and J ends were trimmed by 3 bases and 2 bases, with 9 bases remaining between them. Germline V gene sequence: CDR1 SEHNR, CDR2 FQNEAQ (reference sequence). The CDR3 covers 14 residues. The CDR3 is CASSFRGLTDTQYF. The CDR3 DNA follows: TGTGCCAGCAGCTTTAGAGGCCTCACAGATACGCAGTATTTT.

This clone occurred a few times. The J gene is TRBJ2-5, the V gene TRBV5-1, with 12 bases identical to TRBD2. Per the germline V gene, CDR1 is SGHRS and CDR2 is YFSETQ. After removal of 3 bases from V and 4 bases from J, the junction contained 1 base not matched to a gene. The CDR3 extends over 14 amino acids. The CDR3 spells CASSWGLAGETQYF. CDR3 bases: TGCGCCAGCAGCTGGGGACTAGCGGGAGAGACCCAGTACTTC.

The chain couples TRBV6-5 to TRBJ1-2; perhaps TRBD1 as D (5 bases). Trimming took off 6 bases at V and 4 bases at J, with 12 bases between the two ends. The CDR3 contains 13 residues. In germline, CDR1 is MNHEY, CDR2 SVGAGI. The CDR3 spells CASRRGGPYGYTF. The CDR3 DNA sequence: TGTGCCAGCAGGAGGGGAGGGCCCTATGGCTACACCTTC.

This chain joins TRBV7-8 and TRBJ2-7; weak D call: TRBD1 (7 bases). V gave up 5 bases and J gave up 3 bases, with 11 bases separating them. CDR1 and CDR2 from the germline V gene are SGHVS and FQNEAQ. The CDR3 sequence is 13 residues long. The CDR3 nucleotides are TGTGCCAGCAGCGCGGGACAGATCTACGAGCAGTACTTC. It specifies CASSAGQIYEQYF.

The chain couples TRBV5-1 to TRBJ2-4; 11 bases agree with TRBD2. The CDR3 runs to 19 residues. V lost 0 bases, J lost 3 bases, and 11 bases stayed unmatched. CDR1 and CDR2 from the germline V gene are SGHRS and YFSETQ. The CDR3, as DNA: TGCGCCAGCAGCTTGGTGACTAGCGGGGCACGGGTAGGCAAAAACATTCAGTACTTC. Protein: CASSLVTSGARVGKNIQYF.

The gene calls are TRBV7-9 and TRBJ2-1; weak D call: TRBD1 (6 bases). The CDR3 runs 14 residues. The germline V gene encodes CDR1 SEHNR and CDR2 FQNEAQ (reference sequence). The ends were cut back, 5 bases at V and 7 bases at J, with 15 bases in the middle. CDR3 sequence (DNA): TGTGCCAGCAGCGGACGGACAGAGAGTAATGAGCAGTTCTTC. It is translated as CASSGRTESNEQFF.

The rearrangement joins TRBV6-1 to TRBJ1-5; weak D call: TRBD1 (5 bases). Trimming took 6 bases from V and 2 from J, leaving 14 bases between them. The CDR3 length is 15 residues. Germline V lookup: CDR1 MNHNS, CDR2 SASEGT. The CDR3 region has the DNA TGTGCCAGCAGAGATTCGGGGCATGGCAATCAGCCCCAGCATTTT. It yields the protein CASRDSGHGNQPQHF.

The chain uses TRBV18 and TRBJ2-1, with 7 bases fitting TRBD1. Germline lookup yields CDR1 KGHSH and CDR2 LQKENI. Trimming cost V 3 bases and J 7 bases; bases outside gene matches: 9. This CDR3 is built from 15 residues. The CDR3 DNA is TGTGCCAGCTCACCGGACCGGGACAGATTTAATGAGCAGTTCTTC. Translation: CASSPDRDRFNEQFF.

The CDR3 DNA reads TGCGCCAGCAGCTTGGATCCCAATCAGCCCCAGCATTTT. It specifies CASSLDPNQPQHF. The chain links TRBV5-1 to TRBJ1-5; D not resolved. Germline assignment: CDR1 SGHRS and CDR2 YFSETQ. With 0 bases removed from V and 3 bases from J, the gap between germline ends came to 4 bases. CDR3 length: 13 amino acids.

The chain has TRBV11-2 and TRBJ2-7; 7 nucleotides line up with TRBD1. CDR1 is SGHAT, CDR2 FQNNGV, per germline. CDR3 length: 14 amino acids. Trimming at V came to 5 bases and at J to 3 bases, leaving 7 bases not matched to a gene. The CDR3, as DNA: TGTGCCAGCAGCCAACCGACAGGGCACTACGAGCAGTACTTC. It encodes CASSQPTGHYEQYF.

Only one count was recorded for this clone. V usage is TRBV6-6 and J usage is TRBJ1-6; 11 nucleotides align to TRBD1. Losses at the gene ends were 8 bases for V and 8 bases for J; bases not matched to a gene: 8. The V gene's germline CDR1 is MNHNY and CDR2 SVGAGI (reference sequence). This CDR3 contains 15 residues. The CDR3 coding sequence is TGTGCCAGCTCCAACCCGGGACAGGGGGATTCACCCCTCCACTTT. Translation gives CASSNPGQGDSPLHF.

The chain combines TRBV5-4 with TRBJ2-3; D is possibly TRBD2 (6 bases). The CDR3 consists of 14 residues. Trimming removed 3 bases at V and 3 bases at J, with 11 bases between. Germline V lookup: CDR1 SGHNT, CDR2 YYREEE (reference sequence). The CDR3 nucleotides are TGTGCCAGCAGCTCGGGGGTTTTAACAGATACGCAGTATTTT. It translates to CASSSGVLTDTQYF.

This clone has only a few counts. The chain couples TRBV28 to TRBJ2-7, with unresolved D. There are 14 residues in the CDR3. V was cut by 7 bases and J by 0 bases, with 13 bases left in between. Germline CDR1 MDHEN, CDR2 SYDVKM. DNA for the CDR3: TGTGCCAGCAAGGGAACACTTGACTCCTACGAGCAGTACTTC. It translates to CASKGTLDSYEQYF.

The chain links TRBV27 to TRBJ2-7; 8 nucleotides line up with TRBD1. V shed 4 bases and J 5 bases; nucleotides not matched to a gene: 7. Germline CDR1 and CDR2: MNHEY and SMNVEV (reference sequence). CDR3 length equals 14 residues. In DNA, the CDR3 is TGTGCCAGCAGTTGGGGACAGGACCTCAACGAGCAGTACTTC. It yields the protein CASSWGQDLNEQYF.

This clone was picked up a small number of times. The V and J genes are TRBV18 and TRBJ2-3; 7 bases map to TRBD2. The ends lost 3 bases at V and 3 bases at J; junction bases unmatched: 3. The germline gives CDR1 KGHSH, CDR2 LQKENI. The CDR3 sequence is 14 residues long. CDR3 bases: TGTGCCAGCTCACCCCCCGGGGGGACAGATACGCAGTATTTT. It translates to CASSPPGGTDTQYF.

V and J are TRBV7-9 and TRBJ2-1, with D hard to call. Germline V gives CDR1 SEHNR, CDR2 FQNEAQ (reference sequence). Trimming shortened V by 5 bases and J by 0 bases, and 11 bases separated the two germline ends. The CDR3 extends over 15 amino acids. The CDR3, as DNA: TGTGCCAGCAGCGTGACCGTTAGCTCCTACAATGAGCAGTTCTTC. It codes for CASSVTVSSYNEQFF.

V and J are TRBV7-9 and TRBJ2-7, with D unresolved. The CDR3 consists of 12 residues. Germline CDR1 and CDR2: SEHNR and FQNEAQ (reference sequence). V gave up 5 bases and J gave up 4 bases, with 9 bases separating them. The CDR3, as DNA: TGTGCCAGCAGCGGCTACCCATACGAGCAGTACTTC. This encodes CASSGYPYEQYF.

This rearrangement joins TRBV6-5 to TRBJ2-6; 7 nucleotides match TRBD1. Germline V gives CDR1 MNHEY, CDR2 SVGAGI. Trimming cost V 5 bases and J 2 bases; bases outside gene matches: 3. The CDR3 has 15 residues. The CDR3 coding sequence is TGTGCCAGCAGTGCAACAGGGGCTGGGGCCAACGTCCTGACTTTC. It is translated as CASSATGAGANVLTF.

V usage is TRBV6-5 and J usage is TRBJ2-7; D unclear. Trimming pared 6 bases from V and 7 bases from J, leaving 10 bases between. CDR1 MNHEY and CDR2 SVGAGI come from the germline V gene. The CDR3 runs to 11 residues. The CDR3 region has the DNA TGTGCCAGCAGAAGGGCATGGGAGCAGTACTTC. Amino acids: CASRRAWEQYF.

This chain joins TRBV5-8 and TRBJ2-1, with D hard to call. V lost 0 bases to trimming and J lost 5 bases, with 3 bases between them. CDR1 and CDR2 from the germline V gene are SGHTS and YDEGEE. This CDR3 has 12 amino acids. The CDR3 coding sequence is TGTGCCAGCAGCTTGGTCGACAATGAGCAGTTCTTC. This gives the protein CASSLVDNEQFF. The whole variable domain, filled in from reference TRBV5-8 and TRBJ2-1, reads EAGVTQSPTHLIKTRGQQATLRCSPISGHTSVYWYQQALGLGLQFLLWYDEGEERNRGNFPPRFSGRQFPNYSSELNVNALELEDSALYLCASSLVDNEQFFGPGTRLTVL.

This clone was detected once. The V and J genes are TRBV2 and TRBJ1-3, with TRBD1 identical over 11 bases. Germline lookup yields CDR1 SNHLY and CDR2 FYNNEI. V lost 6 bases, J lost 3 bases, and 1 base stayed unmatched. The CDR3 loop spans 14 amino acids. The CDR3 coding sequence is TGTGCCAGCAGGGGACAGGGGGTTGGAAACACCATATATTTT. The encoded protein is CASRGQGVGNTIYF.

The rearrangement uses TRBV6-5 and TRBJ1-3, with D perhaps TRBD1 (6 bases). The CDR3 is 15 amino acids. Germline CDR1 and CDR2: MNHEY and SVGAGI. V shed 6 bases and J shed 0 bases, with 12 bases lying between them. CDR3 protein: CASSSGQFSGNTIYF. The CDR3 DNA sequence: TGTGCCAGCAGCTCCGGACAGTTCTCTGGAAACACCATATATTTT.

The chain links TRBV9 to TRBJ2-1; 10 bases fit TRBD2. CDR1 and CDR2 from the germline V gene are SGDLS and YYNGEE. Trimming took 0 bases from V and 6 from J; bases not matched to a gene: 3. The CDR3 length is 15 residues. The CDR3 sequence is CASSVGTSGANEQFF. As DNA, the CDR3 is TGTGCCAGCAGCGTAGGGACTAGCGGAGCCAATGAGCAGTTCTTC.

The chain carries TRBV2 and TRBJ1-1; no clear D. V shed 6 bases and J shed 3 bases, with 8 bases lying between them. CDR3 length: 12 residues. The germline V gene has CDR1 SNHLY and CDR2 FYNNEI. As DNA, the CDR3 is TGTGCCAGCAGACTGGAGGACACTGAAGCTTTCTTT. This codes for CASRLEDTEAFF.